The sequence of this TCR beta chain was determined in a study of cytomegalovirus exposure and HLA in healthy donors. The method was immunoSEQ multiplex PCR; TCRdb's version includes in-frame clones alone and lacks a portion of them. The table shows about 180,000 clones, with approximately 86% occurring only once. CDR1 and CDR2 from the germline V gene are MNHNS and SASEGT. The V gene lost 5 bases and the J gene lost 9 bases, with 11 bases spanning the gap. There are 11 residues in the CDR3. The J gene is TRBJ2-7, the V gene TRBV6-1; D is possibly TRBD1 (6 bases). Sequencing was carried out using PBMCs. The TCR comes from a young man in good health and CMV-seropositive. The CDR3 here is CASSLQGAQYF. The CDR3 nucleotides are TGTGCCAGCAGTTTACAGGGTGCGCAGTACTTC.